The 8 T cell receptor beta chains presented below share a single source sample, sequenced in a study of blood T cell repertoires in COVID-19. Only in-frame clones appear in the TCRdb table, and some are missing; sequencing was by immunoSEQ multiplex PCR. The sample has around 310,000 clones; roughly 90% are singletons. Sample: peripheral blood. These receptors came from a woman aged 45-59 years with active or convalescent COVID-19.

CDR3 sequence reads: CASSILARAGGALHNEQFF. The CDR3 nucleotides are TGTGCCAGTAGTATTTTGGCACGGGCAGGGGGCGCACTGCACAATGAGCAGTTCTTC. V gene TRBV19 combines with J gene TRBJ2-1; TRBD1 aligns across 8 bases. The V gene end was trimmed by 3 bases and the J gene end by 5 bases; junction bases not matched to a gene: 18. Germline loops: CDR1 LNHDA, CDR2 SQIVND (reference sequence). The CDR3 totals 19 residues.

The chain carries TRBV5-5 and TRBJ2-7; D remains unclear. Germline CDR1 reads SGHKS; CDR2 reads YYEKEE (reference sequence). This CDR3 comprises 14 residues. Between the trimmed V and J ends, which lost 0 bases and 0 bases, there was a span of 7 bases. The CDR3 DNA is TGTGCCAGCAGCTTGGGGAGCAGCTCCTACGAGCAGTACTTC. It encodes CASSLGSSSYEQYF.

The V call is TRBV7-2, the J call TRBJ1-1, with D possibly TRBD1 on 5 matching bases. The V gene's germline CDR1 is SGHTA and CDR2 FQGNSA. This CDR3 is built from 13 residues. The V and J ends lost 5 bases and 1 base respectively, with 8 bases between them. The CDR3 region has the DNA TGTGCCAGCAGCAACCAGGGGAACACTGAAGCTTTCTTT. Protein product: CASSNQGNTEAFF.

This clone has only one observation. The chain couples TRBV15 to TRBJ2-1; possible D gene TRBD2, 5 bases. This CDR3 region has 14 residues. The V end lost 6 bases, the J end lost 7 bases, and 16 bases lay between the germline ends. Per germline, CDR1 LNHNV and CDR2 YYDKDF (reference sequence). CDR3 nucleotide sequence: TGTGCCACCAGATCTAGCCCCTCTAGGAATGAGCAGTTCTTC. It translates to CATRSSPSRNEQFF.

The chain links TRBV27 to TRBJ2-7; a weak D match, TRBD2 (5 bases). Germline loops: CDR1 MNHEY, CDR2 SMNVEV (reference sequence). With 4 bases removed from V and 5 bases from J, the gap between germline ends came to 18 bases. This CDR3 is 15 amino acids long. CDR3 nucleotides: TGTGCCAGCAGTTATTTCTCGGACTTAAGGGACGAGCAGTACTTC. Its translation is CASSYFSDLRDEQYF.

The chain uses TRBV30 and TRBJ2-7; 8 positions agree with TRBD1. This CDR3 spans 14 amino acids. The germline gives CDR1 GTSNPN, CDR2 SVGIG (reference sequence). V gave up 5 bases and J gave up 0 bases; unmatched junction bases: 6. CDR3 in DNA: TGTGCCTGGGAGACAGGGGCGGACTCCTACGAGCAGTACTTC. Its translation: CAWETGADSYEQYF.

V is TRBV7-2 and J is TRBJ1-2; D perhaps matches TRBD1 (6 bases). Deletions cut 5 bases from V and 2 bases from J, with 15 bases between. CDR3 size: 15 residues. The germline CDR1 and CDR2 sequences are SGHTA and FQGNSA. CDR3 bases: TGTGCCAGCAGCCCCACCGGGGGGCACAACTATGGCTACACCTTC. This gives the protein CASSPTGGHNYGYTF.

The rearrangement joins TRBV7-3 to TRBJ2-2, with TRBD1 identical over 8 bases. Trimming removed 4 bases from V and 1 base from J; junction bases left unmatched: 5. The CDR3 length is 16 residues. Per the germline V gene, CDR1 is SGHTA and CDR2 is FQGTGA. The CDR3 coding sequence is TGTGCCAGCAGCTCCTCCGGGACAGGGAACACCGGGGAGCTGTTTTTT. Residues: CASSSSGTGNTGELFF.